The 9 T cell receptor beta chains below come from one sample, sequenced in a study of regulatory T cells in long-lasting Graves disease. Relying on iRepertoire HTBI primers and Arm-PCR of CDR3 regions, the team built TCR beta libraries. Via MiXCR, TCRdb re-called the multiplex PCR reads, giving one row per CDR3 protein. The data hold about 400,000 distinct CDR3 sequences, with approximately 15% observed a single time. Regarding time point: newly diagnosed GD, antithyroid drugs for less than 3 months. Extracted RNA from PBMCs served as the source of the TCR library. These data were also filed under a second study, of T cells in Graves' hyperthyroidism and ophthalmopathy.

Sample: peripheral blood mononuclear cells (PBMCs), taken at new diagnosis, from a patient treated with antithyroid drugs. These receptors were collected from a middle-aged woman with Graves disease.

The chain uses TRBV9 and TRBJ2-1; 14 bases map to TRBD2. Germline values: CDR1 SGDLS, CDR2 YYNGEE. V was pared by 3 bases and J by 10 bases, with 6 bases of the junction left unmatched. The length of the CDR3 is 15 residues. The CDR3 sequence is CASSEEGLAGAEQFF. The CDR3 DNA follows: TGTGCCAGCAGCGAAGAGGGACTAGCGGGGGCGGAGCAGTTCTTC.

A word on this clonotype: A much more abundant neighbour one base away suggests this may be a read error. Without the conserved terminal phenylalanine or tryptophan, this CDR3 likely stems from a read error. The rearrangement links TRBV15 to TRBJ2-3; D is ambiguous. V lost 2 bases to trimming and J lost 10 bases, with 16 bases between them. The CDR3 length is 14 residues. Germline V gene lookup returns CDR1 LNHNV and CDR2 YYDKDF (reference sequence). DNA for the CDR3: TGTGCCACCAGCAGACTAGTTTTGCCCGCCCCGCAGTATTCT. It encodes CATSRLVLPAPQYS.

This clonotype showed up many times. The gene calls are TRBV7-2 and TRBJ1-3; D is unresolved. In germline, CDR1 is SGHTA, CDR2 FQGNSA. The germline V and J ends were trimmed by 4 bases and 1 base, with 11 bases remaining between them. The CDR3 has 15 residues. The CDR3 here is CASSSRTRSGNTIYF. CDR3 nucleotides: TGTGCCAGCAGCTCCCGAACACGGTCTGGAAACACCATATATTTT.

In this sample, this clonotype turned up many times. This chain uses TRBV12-3 or TRBV12-4 with TRBJ1-5; D remains ambiguous. The CDR3 is made up of 14 amino acids. V dropped 5 bases and J dropped 6 bases, with 14 bases sitting between them. CDR3 protein: CASSPRIVGQPQHF. The DNA for the CDR3 is TGTGCCAGCAGTCCGAGGATCGTTGGTCAGCCCCAGCATTTT.

The chain links TRBV7-9 to TRBJ2-3; D remains ambiguous. Germline V gene sequence: CDR1 SEHNR, CDR2 FQNEAQ (reference sequence). The CDR3 has 16 amino acids. Trimming pared 1 base from V and 2 bases from J, leaving 13 bases between. DNA for the CDR3: TGTGCCAGCAGCTTAGGTGGTAGCACCCTCACAGATACGCAGTATTTT. Residues: CASSLGGSTLTDTQYF.

This clonotype appeared many times. This chain joins TRBV28 and TRBJ2-2; D is uncertain. The V gene lost 2 bases and the J gene lost 0 bases, with 7 bases spanning the gap. Germline V gives CDR1 MDHEN, CDR2 SYDVKM. CDR3 length: 15 amino acids. The CDR3 DNA is TGTGCCAGCAGTTTACCTATCGCGAACACCGGGGAGCTGTTTTTT. Protein product: CASSLPIANTGELFF.

This clonotype was observed once. With only one base between it and a far larger clone, this is likely a read error. The chain employs TRBV11-3 and TRBJ2-5; no clear D gene. The CDR3 runs to 12 residues. CDR1 and CDR2 from the germline V gene are SGHNT and YENEEA. CDR3 in amino acids: CASSLVQETRYF. Written as DNA, the CDR3 is TGTGCCAGCAGCTTAGTACAAGAGACCCGGTACTTC.

This clonotype occurred many times. The chain recombines TRBV6-1 with TRBJ1-5, with D uncertain. With 6 bases removed from V and 3 bases from J, the gap between germline ends came to 12 bases. Germline values: CDR1 MNHNS, CDR2 SASEGT. This CDR3 comprises 14 residues. The CDR3: CASRASGSNQPQHF. CDR3 bases: TGTGCCAGCAGAGCCAGTGGATCCAATCAGCCCCAGCATTTT.

With regard to this clonotype: Possible read error: a much larger clone is one base away. Because the CDR3 is missing its conserved closing phenylalanine or tryptophan, this is likely a read error. This chain joins TRBV28 and TRBJ2-3; D gene ambiguous. CDR1 is MDHEN and CDR2 is SYDVKM in the germline V gene. CDR3 length: 14 residues. The V end was cut by 7 bases, the J end by 7 bases, with 18 bases between. CDR3 in amino acids: CASTRTNPANTQYL. The CDR3 DNA sequence: TGTGCCAGCACCAGAACAAACCCCGCTAATACGCAGTATCTT.